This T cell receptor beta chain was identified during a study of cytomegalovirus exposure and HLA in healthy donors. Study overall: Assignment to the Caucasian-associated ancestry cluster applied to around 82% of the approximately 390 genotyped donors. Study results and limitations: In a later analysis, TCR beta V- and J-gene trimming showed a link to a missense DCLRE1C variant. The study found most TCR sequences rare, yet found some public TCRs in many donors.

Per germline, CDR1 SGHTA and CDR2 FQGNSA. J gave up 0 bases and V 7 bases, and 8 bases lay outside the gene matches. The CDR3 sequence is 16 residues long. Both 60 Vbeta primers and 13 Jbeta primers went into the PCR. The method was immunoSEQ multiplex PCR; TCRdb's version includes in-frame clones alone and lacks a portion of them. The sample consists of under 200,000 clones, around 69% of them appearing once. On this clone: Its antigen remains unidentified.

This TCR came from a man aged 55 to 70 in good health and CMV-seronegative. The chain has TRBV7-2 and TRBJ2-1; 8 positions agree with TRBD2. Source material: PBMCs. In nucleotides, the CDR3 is TGTGCCAGCACCGTTAGCGGGGTCAGCTCCTACAATGAGCAGTTCTTC. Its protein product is CASTVSGVSSYNEQFF.